The entry below gives a single TCR beta chain sequence along with its context. Its target antigen remains unknown. Per-base qualities were not stored, and no clone one base away is much larger. The data were obtained in a study of blood T cell repertoires in COVID-19 (dated by TCRdb to the early 2020s). For the wider study: Samples from collaborators originated in the United States, Italy and Spain and spanned both the acute and convalescent phases of COVID-19. The dataset comprised deeply sampled blood TCRbeta repertoires from subjects exposed to, actively infected with, or recovered from COVID-19. Where available, HLA class I and class II types were taken from metadata supplied by the sample provider and were not determined by assay-based typing. Sample metadata almost always included a de-identified subject ID, COVID-19 status, age in years and sex. The prospective study material was composed of cDNA or gDNA derived from T cells, B-cell-depleted T cells, or PBMCs. The repertoires were released in a freely available public database intended as a resource for research on the immune response to SARS-CoV-2. The samples were drawn from the first 160 participants of the ongoing ImmuneRACE study and from over 950 subjects provided by 6 global collaborators.

Broader findings and caveats from the paper: The amount of clinical and demographic metadata varied by source and participant and was provided uncurated.

TCRbeta CDR3 regions were amplified from genomic DNA using the immunoSEQ Assay, a bias-controlled multiplex PCR. In the source study's methods: Nucleated cell counts per sample were estimated from amplification of reference gene primers within the assay. Sequence reads were collapsed and filtered to measure the absolute abundance of every unique TCRbeta CDR3 rearrangement. Productive Simpson clonality was computed per sample as the square root of Simpson's diversity index over productive rearrangements. TCRdb stores this immuneACCESS table with in-frame sequences only. Part of the clones is absent; in the studies checked, under half of the shortfall reflects unresolved V genes, and no reason is known for the rest. From that table come the V and J calls and clone size; the DNA was used to work out D and trimming. Here the sample has about 340,000 clones; over 80% occur a single time. The ten largest clonotypes hold about 6% of the sample.

One collaborating source in Seattle enrolled patients while the patients were actively infected and followed the patients over time throughout the course of disease. Collaborating institutions collected whole blood in K2EDTA tubes following their own protocols. For TCRbeta analysis, collaborators shipped samples in one of three forms: frozen whole blood, isolated PBMCs, or DNA extracted from either of those sample types. CDR1 LNHDA and CDR2 SQIVND are derived from the germline V gene (reference sequence). V was cut back by 4 bases and J by 2 bases, leaving a gap of 9 bases between them. The cysteine opens and the phenylalanine closes a CDR3 of 15 amino acids. Only the CDR3 region is kept as DNA, spanning 45 bases read in frame from base 1.

The sequenced sample consisted of peripheral blood. The sequence is built from TRBV19 and TRBJ2-6; there is no confident call for the D gene. This clonotype was sampled from a woman aged 50 to 60 with COVID-19, enrolled during active disease. The CDR3 protein: CASSTGSAGANVLTF. Read as DNA, the sequence is TGTGCCAGTAGTACAGGTTCGGCTGGGGCCAACGTCCTGACTTTC.